The entry below describes one T cell receptor (beta chain). Its antigen is unidentified. This record comes from a study of chemoradiotherapy in HPV16-positive cancers. Whole-study findings and limits: For HPV16-positive patients, expanding HPV-responsive T cells associated with longer recurrence-free survival. The functional HPV-specific definition rests on just a couple of HPV16-positive patients. Candidate HPV-specific clones and E7-related TCR motifs grew in tumor during treatment.

Germline V gene data show CDR1 as LNHDA and CDR2 as SQIVND (reference sequence). This CDR3 spans 15 amino acids. Losses at the gene ends were 5 bases for V and 8 bases for J; bases not matched to a gene: 9. Method: immunoSEQ multiplex PCR; TCRdb's copy keeps in-frame clones and lacks some. This table holds about 15,000 clones, around nine tenths found once. This TCR derives from a human donor with HPV-associated anogenital cancer. Sequences were derived from blood, sampled from a patient who underwent chemoradiotherapy. The genes are TRBV19 and TRBJ2-1; TRBD2 aligns across 10 bases. The CDR3 region is CASSPGTSAIDEQFF. DNA of the CDR3: TGTGCCAGTAGTCCCGGGACTAGCGCCATCGATGAGCAGTTCTTC.